The source of this TCR beta chain is a study of identical twins. TCRdb called the 5' RACE reads again in MiXCR, with one record for every CDR3 protein. The sample gives fewer than 550,000 distinct CDR3 sequences, 13% to 15% of which show up once; approximately 0.98% is in the top ten. Concerning this clonotype: The antigen is not known.

Trimming took off 7 bases at V and 2 bases at J, with 15 bases between the two ends. CDR1 MNHEY and CDR2 SMNVEV come from the germline V gene (reference sequence). The CDR3 is 16 amino acids. The study, taken as a whole, reports: Weaker excess sharing between twins was seen in beta out-of-frame sequences. For out-of-frame alpha sequences shared by twins, low generation probability was in excess.

A further study also used this sample, focusing on yellow fever vaccine responses in identical twins.

This sequence was found in a young woman in good health. V and J are TRBV27 and TRBJ2-6, with a weak D call TRBD2 (7 bases). Sequencing was done on a sample of CD4+ T cells sorted from blood. CDR3 loop: CASTRRGGTGANVLTF. The CDR3, as DNA: TGTGCCAGCACACGAAGGGGGGGGACTGGGGCCAACGTCCTGACTTTC.